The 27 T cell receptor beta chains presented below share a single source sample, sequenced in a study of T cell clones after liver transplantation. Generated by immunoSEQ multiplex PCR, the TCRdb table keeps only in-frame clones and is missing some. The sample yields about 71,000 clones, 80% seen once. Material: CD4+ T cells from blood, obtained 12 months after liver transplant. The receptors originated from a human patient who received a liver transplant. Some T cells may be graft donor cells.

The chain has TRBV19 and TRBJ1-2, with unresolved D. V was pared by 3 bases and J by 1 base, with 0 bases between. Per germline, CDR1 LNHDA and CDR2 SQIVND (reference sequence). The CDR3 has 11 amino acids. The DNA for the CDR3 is TGTGCCAGTAGTATTAACTATGGCTACACCTTC. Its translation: CASSINYGYTF. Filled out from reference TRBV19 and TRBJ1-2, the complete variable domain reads DGGITQSPKYLFRKEGQNVTLSCEQNLNHDAMYWYRQDPGQGLRLIYYSQIVNDFQKGDIAEGYSVSREKKESFPLTVTSAQKNPTAFYLCASSINYGYTFGSGTRLTVV.

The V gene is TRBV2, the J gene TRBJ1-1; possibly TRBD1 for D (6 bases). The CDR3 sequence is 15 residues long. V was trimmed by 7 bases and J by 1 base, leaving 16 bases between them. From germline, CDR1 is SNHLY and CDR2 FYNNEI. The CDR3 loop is CASNKQGSRNTEAFF. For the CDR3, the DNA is TGTGCCAGCAACAAACAGGGATCTAGGAACACTGAAGCTTTCTTT.

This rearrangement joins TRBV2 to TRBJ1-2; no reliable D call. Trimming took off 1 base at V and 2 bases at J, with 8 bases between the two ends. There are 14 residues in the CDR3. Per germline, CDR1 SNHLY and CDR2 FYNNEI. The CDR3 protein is CASSEVSENYGYTF. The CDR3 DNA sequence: TGTGCCAGCAGTGAAGTATCCGAAAACTATGGCTACACCTTC.

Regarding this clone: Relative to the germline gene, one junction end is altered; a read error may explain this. In DNA, the CDR3 is TGTGCCAGCAGCTCCCCCGGGACAGGGGGCCCTTCCTCCGAGCAGTACTTC. Residues: CASSSPGTGGPSSEQYF. V gene TRBV5-6 combines with J gene TRBJ2-7; 12 bases map to TRBD1. The germline V gene has CDR1 SGHDT and CDR2 YYEEEE. The CDR3 covers 17 residues.

CDR3 protein: CASSPGTGMGTEAFF. CDR3 in DNA: TGTGCCAGCAGCCCTGGGACAGGGATGGGCACTGAAGCTTTCTTT. The genes are TRBV7-9 and TRBJ1-1, with 9 bases fitting TRBD1. The CDR3 spans 15 residues. The germline CDR1 and CDR2 sequences are SEHNR and FQNEAQ (reference sequence). V gave up 5 bases and J gave up 4 bases; unmatched junction bases: 8.

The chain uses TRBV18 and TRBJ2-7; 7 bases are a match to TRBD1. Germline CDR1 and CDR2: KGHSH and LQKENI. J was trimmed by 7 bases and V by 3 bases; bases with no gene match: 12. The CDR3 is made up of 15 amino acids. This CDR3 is CASSPRDRVSSEQYF. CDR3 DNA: TGTGCCAGCTCACCCCGAGACAGGGTATCGAGTGAGCAGTACTTC.

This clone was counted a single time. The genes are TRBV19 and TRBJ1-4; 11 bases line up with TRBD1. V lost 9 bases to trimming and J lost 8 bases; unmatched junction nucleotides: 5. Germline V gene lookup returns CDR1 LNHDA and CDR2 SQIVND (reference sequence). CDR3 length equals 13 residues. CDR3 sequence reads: CASKGQGVEKLFF. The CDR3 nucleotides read TGTGCCAGCAAGGGACAGGGGGTCGAAAAACTGTTTTTT.

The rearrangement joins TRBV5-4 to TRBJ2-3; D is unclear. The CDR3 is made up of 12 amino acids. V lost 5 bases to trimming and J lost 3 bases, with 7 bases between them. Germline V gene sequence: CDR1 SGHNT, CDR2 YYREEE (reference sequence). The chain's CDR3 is CASRLDTDTQYF. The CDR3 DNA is TGTGCCAGCAGACTCGATACAGATACGCAGTATTTT.

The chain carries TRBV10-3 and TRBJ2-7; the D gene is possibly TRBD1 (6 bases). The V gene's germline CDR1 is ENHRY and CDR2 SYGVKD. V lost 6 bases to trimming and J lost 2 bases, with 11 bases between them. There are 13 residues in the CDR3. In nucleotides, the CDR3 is TGTGCCATCAGGGAACAGGGAACCTACGAGCAGTACTTC. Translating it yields CAIREQGTYEQYF.

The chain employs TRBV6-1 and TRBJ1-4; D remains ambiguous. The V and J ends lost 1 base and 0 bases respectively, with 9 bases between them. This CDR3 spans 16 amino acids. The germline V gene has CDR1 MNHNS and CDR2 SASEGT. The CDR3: CASSEGATATNEKLFF. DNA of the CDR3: TGTGCCAGCAGTGAAGGGGCTACAGCAACTAATGAAAAACTGTTTTTT.

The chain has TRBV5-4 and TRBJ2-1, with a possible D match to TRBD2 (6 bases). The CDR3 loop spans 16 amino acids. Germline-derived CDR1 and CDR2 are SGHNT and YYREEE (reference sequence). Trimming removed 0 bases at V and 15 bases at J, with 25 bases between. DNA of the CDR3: TGTGCCAGCAGCTTGGAAGGAGGGCCAGGTCTAGGAATTTGGTTCTTC. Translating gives CASSLEGGPGLGIWFF.

The CDR3 spells CASSLSGELFF. The CDR3 nucleotides are TGTGCCAGCAGCTTAAGCGGGGAGCTGTTTTTT. The chain combines TRBV11-3 with TRBJ2-2; D gene ambiguous. The CDR3 runs to 11 residues. CDR1 and CDR2 (germline): SGHNT, YENEEA. V was shortened by 2 bases and J by 7 bases, with 2 bases between the two germline ends.

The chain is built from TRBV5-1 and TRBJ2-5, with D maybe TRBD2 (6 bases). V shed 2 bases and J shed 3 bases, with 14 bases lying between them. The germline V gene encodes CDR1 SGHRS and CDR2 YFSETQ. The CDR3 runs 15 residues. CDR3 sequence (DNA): TGCGCCAGCAGCTTTTCTCGGGGGACGGAAGAGACCCAGTACTTC. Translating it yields CASSFSRGTEETQYF.

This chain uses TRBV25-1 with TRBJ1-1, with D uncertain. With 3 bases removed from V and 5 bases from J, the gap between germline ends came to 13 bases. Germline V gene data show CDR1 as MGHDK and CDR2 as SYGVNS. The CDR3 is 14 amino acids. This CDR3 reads CASSDIPTETEAFF. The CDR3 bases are TGTGCCAGCAGTGATATCCCGACGGAGACTGAAGCTTTCTTT.

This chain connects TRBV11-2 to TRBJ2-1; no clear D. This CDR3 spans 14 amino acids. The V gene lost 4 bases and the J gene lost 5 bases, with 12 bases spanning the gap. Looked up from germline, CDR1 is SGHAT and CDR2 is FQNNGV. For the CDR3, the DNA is TGTGCCAGCAGCTCGAACCGCCCACACAATGAGCAGTTCTTC. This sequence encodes CASSSNRPHNEQFF. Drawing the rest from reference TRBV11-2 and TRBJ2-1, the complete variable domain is EAGVAQSPRYKIIEKRQSVAFWCNPISGHATLYWYQQILGQGPKLLIQFQNNGVVDDSQLPKDRFSAERLKGVDSTLKIQPAKLEDSAVYLCASSSNRPHNEQFFGPGTRLTVL.

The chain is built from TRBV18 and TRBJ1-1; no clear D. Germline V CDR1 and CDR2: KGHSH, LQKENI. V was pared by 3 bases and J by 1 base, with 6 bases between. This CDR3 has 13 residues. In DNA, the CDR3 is TGTGCCAGCTCACCTTATAGGAACACTGAAGCTTTCTTT. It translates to CASSPYRNTEAFF.

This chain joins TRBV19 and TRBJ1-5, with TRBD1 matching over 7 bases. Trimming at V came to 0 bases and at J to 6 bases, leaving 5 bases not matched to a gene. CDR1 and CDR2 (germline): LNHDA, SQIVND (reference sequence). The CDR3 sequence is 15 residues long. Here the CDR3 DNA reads TGTGCCAGTAGTATAGAAGCAACAGGGGTTCAGCCCCAGCATTTT. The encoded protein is CASSIEATGVQPQHF.

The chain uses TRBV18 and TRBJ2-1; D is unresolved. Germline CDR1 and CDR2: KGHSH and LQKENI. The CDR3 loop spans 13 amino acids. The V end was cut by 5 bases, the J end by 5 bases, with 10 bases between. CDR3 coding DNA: TGTGCCAGCTCATCGACTTCCAACAATGAGCAGTTCTTC. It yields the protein CASSSTSNNEQFF.

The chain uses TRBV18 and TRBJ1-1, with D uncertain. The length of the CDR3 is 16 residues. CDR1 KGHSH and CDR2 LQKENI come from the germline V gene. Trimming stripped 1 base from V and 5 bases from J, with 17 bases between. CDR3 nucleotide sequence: TGTGCCAGCTCACCACGGCCCCCGAAAGGAGGGACTGAAGCTTTCTTT. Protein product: CASSPRPPKGGTEAFF.

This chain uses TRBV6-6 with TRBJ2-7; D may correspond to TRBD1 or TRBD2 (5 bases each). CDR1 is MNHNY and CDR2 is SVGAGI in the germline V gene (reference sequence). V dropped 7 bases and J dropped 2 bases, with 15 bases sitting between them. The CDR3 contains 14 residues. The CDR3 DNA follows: TGTGCCAGCACCCGGGACCCATCTACCTACGAGCAGTACTTC. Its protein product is CASTRDPSTYEQYF.

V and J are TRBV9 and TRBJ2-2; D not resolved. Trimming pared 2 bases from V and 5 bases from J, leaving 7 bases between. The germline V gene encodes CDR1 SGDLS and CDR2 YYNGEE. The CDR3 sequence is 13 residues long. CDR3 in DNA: TGTGCCAGCAGCGTGATTCCGACCGGGGAGCTGTTTTTT. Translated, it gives CASSVIPTGELFF.

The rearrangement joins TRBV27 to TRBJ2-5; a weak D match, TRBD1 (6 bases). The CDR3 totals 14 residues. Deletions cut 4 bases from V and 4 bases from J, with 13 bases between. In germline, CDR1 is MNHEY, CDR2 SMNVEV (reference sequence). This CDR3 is CASSSQGGLETQYF. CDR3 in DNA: TGTGCCAGCAGTTCACAGGGTGGGTTAGAGACCCAGTACTTC.

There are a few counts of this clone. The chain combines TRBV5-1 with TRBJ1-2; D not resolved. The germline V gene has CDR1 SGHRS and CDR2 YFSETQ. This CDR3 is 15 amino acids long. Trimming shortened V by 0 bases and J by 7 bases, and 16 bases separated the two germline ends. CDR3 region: CASSLAGEGKVGYTF. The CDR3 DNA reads TGCGCCAGCAGCTTGGCTGGAGAGGGCAAGGTTGGCTACACCTTC.

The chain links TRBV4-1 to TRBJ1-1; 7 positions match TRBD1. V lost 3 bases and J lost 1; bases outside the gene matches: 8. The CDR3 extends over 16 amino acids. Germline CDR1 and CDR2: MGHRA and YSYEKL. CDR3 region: CASSQAPGQRNTEAFF. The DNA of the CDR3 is TGCGCCAGCAGCCAGGCACCGGGACAGCGGAACACTGAAGCTTTCTTT.

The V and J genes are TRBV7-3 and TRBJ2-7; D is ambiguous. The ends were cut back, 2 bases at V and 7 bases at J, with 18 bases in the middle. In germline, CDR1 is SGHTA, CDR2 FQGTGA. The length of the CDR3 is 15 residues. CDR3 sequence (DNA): TGTGCCAGCAGCTTATCACCCAACTCACTCCGGGAGCAGTACTTC. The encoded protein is CASSLSPNSLREQYF.

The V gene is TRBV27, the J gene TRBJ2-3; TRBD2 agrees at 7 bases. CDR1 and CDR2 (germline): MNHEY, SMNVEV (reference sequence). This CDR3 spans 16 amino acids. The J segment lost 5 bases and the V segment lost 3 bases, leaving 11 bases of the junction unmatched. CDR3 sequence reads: CASSFRGRAAQDTQYF. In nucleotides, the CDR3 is TGTGCCAGCAGTTTTCGGGGGAGGGCCGCGCAAGATACGCAGTATTTT.

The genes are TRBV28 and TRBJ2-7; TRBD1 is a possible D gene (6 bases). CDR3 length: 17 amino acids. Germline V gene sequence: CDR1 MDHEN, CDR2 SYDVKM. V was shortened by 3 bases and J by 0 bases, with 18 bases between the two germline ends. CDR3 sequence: CASSFWGGRGSSYEQYF. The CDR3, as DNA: TGTGCCAGCAGTTTCTGGGGCGGTAGGGGGAGCTCCTACGAGCAGTACTTC. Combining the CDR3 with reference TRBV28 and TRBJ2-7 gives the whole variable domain DVKVTQSSRYLVKRTGEKVFLECVQDMDHENMFWYRQDPGLGLRLIYFSYDVKMKEKGDIPEGYSVSREKKERFSLILESASTNQTSMYLCASSFWGGRGSSYEQYFGPGTRLTVT.